These 2 T cell receptor beta chains share one sample of origin, sequenced in a study of identical twins' blood T cells (dated by TCRdb to the early 2010s). The receptor library was made with 5' RACE. Sequencing relied on an Illumina Genome Analyzer IIx. TCRdb reanalyzed the raw reads on its own, using fastp at Q25 for trimming and MiXCR for clone calling, and kept in-frame beta chains. Every entry covers one CDR3 protein and lists the most common genes and DNA from its rows. Across this sample there are 350,000 to 400,000 distinct CDR3 sequences, with about 28% seen only once. The ten largest make up more than 5.5% of the sample. Sequencing input: PBMCs. These receptors originate from a woman between 18 and 50 years old in good health.

This clonotype was detected a few times. This chain connects TRBV2 to TRBJ1-1, with 7 positions matching TRBD1. In germline, CDR1 is SNHLY, CDR2 FYNNEI. CDR3 length: 15 residues. The V gene end was trimmed by 7 bases and the J gene end by 4 bases; junction bases not matched to a gene: 12. The CDR3 sequence is CASTSQGEVGTEAFF. The CDR3 DNA follows: TGTGCCAGCACATCCCAGGGGGAGGTTGGCACTGAAGCTTTCTTT.

The V call is TRBV12-3 or TRBV12-4, the J call TRBJ2-1; D is perhaps TRBD1 (6 bases). V lost 5 bases to trimming and J lost 1 base, with 12 bases between them. CDR3 length: 15 amino acids. CDR3 sequence reads: CASSQYQGSYNEQFF. The DNA for the CDR3 is TGTGCCAGCAGTCAGTACCAGGGGTCCTACAATGAGCAGTTCTTC.